The clone carrying this TCR beta chain was observed a single time. Its target is unknown. This record belongs to a study of CD8+ T cells in alopecia areata. Overall study: Scoring of treated patients' severity used the percentage of affected scalp area. Whole-study results and caveats: The presence of one nonresponder keeps the tie between baseline CD8+ expansion and response uncertain. Higher clonality was seen in lesional scalp than in normal scalp, especially in alopecia totalis/universalis.

Deletions cut 1 base from V and 13 bases from J, with 16 bases between. CDR1 and CDR2 (germline): GTSNPN, SVGIG (reference sequence). CDR3 length: 12 amino acids. As for treatment: oral pan-JAK inhibitor, 5-10 mg twice daily. Both peripheral blood and punch biopsies of lesional scalp skin were obtained from patients who had alopecia areata. Following RNA extraction, reverse transcription yielded cDNA that acted as the sequencing template. Data came from immunoSEQ multiplex PCR; TCRdb stores just in-frame clones and leaves some out. The profile shows roughly 190,000 clones, 45% to 75% of them singletons.

The sample was CD4+ T cells sorted from blood, taken at week 4, from a patient treated with tofacitinib. This TCR was recovered from a human donor with alopecia areata. The V gene is TRBV30, the J gene TRBJ1-1; D not resolved. The CDR3 DNA reads as TGTGCCTGGAGTGATCCGGGCCCTCCAGGTTTCTTT. Protein sequence: CAWSDPGPPGFF.